This TCR beta chain was captured in a study of CDR3 diversity in severe acne. The CDR3 extends over 16 amino acids. Germline V gives CDR1 SGHTA, CDR2 FQGTGA. In regard to this clonotype: A junction boundary mismatches the germline segment, possibly from a read error.

MiXCR was run by TCRdb on the PCR reads, yielding one entry per CDR3 protein. The table records about 85,000 distinct CDR3 sequences, roughly 52% of them present only once. The receptor was derived from a male donor in good health, serving as a control. The specimen sequenced was blood. V and J are TRBV7-3 and TRBJ2-5; TRBD2 matches at 9 bases. Written as DNA, the CDR3 is TGTGCCGGCAGCTCCCCGGGACTAGCCGTACAAGAGACCCAGTACTTC. It specifies CAGSSPGLAVQETQYF.